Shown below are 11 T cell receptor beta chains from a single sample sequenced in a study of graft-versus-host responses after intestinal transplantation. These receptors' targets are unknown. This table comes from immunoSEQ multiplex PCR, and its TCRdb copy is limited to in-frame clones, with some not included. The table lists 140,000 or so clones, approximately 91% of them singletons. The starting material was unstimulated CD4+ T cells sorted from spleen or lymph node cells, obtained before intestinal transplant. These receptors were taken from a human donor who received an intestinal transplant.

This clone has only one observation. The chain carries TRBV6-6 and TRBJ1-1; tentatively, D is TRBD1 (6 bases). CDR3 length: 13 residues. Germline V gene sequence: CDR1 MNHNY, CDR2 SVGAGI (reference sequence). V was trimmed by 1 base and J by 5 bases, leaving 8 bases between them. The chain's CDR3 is CASSYWGRTEAFF. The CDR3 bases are TGTGCCAGCAGTTACTGGGGGCGGACTGAAGCTTTCTTT.

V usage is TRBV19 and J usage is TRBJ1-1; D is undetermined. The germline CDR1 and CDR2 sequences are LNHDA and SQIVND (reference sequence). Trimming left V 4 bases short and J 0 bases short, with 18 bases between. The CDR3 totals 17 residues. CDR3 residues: CASSTRAGLNMNTEAFF. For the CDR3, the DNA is TGTGCCAGTAGTACGCGAGCAGGCCTAAATATGAACACTGAAGCTTTCTTT.

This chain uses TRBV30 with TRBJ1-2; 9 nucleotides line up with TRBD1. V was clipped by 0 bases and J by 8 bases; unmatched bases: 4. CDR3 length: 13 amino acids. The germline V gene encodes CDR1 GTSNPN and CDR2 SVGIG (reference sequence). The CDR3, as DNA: TGTGCCTGGAGTGTACAGGGGGCGCTCGGCTACACCTTC. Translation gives CAWSVQGALGYTF.

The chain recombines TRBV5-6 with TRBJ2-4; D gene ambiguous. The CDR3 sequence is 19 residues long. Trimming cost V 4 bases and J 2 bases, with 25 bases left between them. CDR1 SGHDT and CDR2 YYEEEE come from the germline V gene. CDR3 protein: CASSDERLGRITSKNIQYF. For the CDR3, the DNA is TGTGCCAGCAGCGATGAGAGGTTGGGCAGGATTACTTCCAAAAACATTCAGTACTTC. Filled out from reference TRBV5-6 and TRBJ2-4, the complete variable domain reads DAGVTQSPTHLIKTRGQQVTLRCSPKSGHDTVSWYQQALGQGPQFIFQYYEEEERQRGNFPDRFSGHQFPNYSSELNVNALLLGDSALYLCASSDERLGRITSKNIQYFGAGTRLSVL.

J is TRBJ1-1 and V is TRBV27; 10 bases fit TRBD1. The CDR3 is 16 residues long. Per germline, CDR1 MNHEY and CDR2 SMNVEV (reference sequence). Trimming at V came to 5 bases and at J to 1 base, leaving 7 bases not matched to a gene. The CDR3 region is CASSPRQGAPNTEAFF. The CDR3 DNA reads TGTGCCAGCAGTCCCCGACAGGGGGCTCCGAACACTGAAGCTTTCTTT.

DNA of the CDR3: TGTGCCAGCAGTTACCTAGCGGGCCTTTTCTACGAGCAGTACTTC. Translation: CASSYLAGLFYEQYF. The rearrangement joins TRBV28 to TRBJ2-7, with 8 bases identical to TRBD2. The ends lost 4 bases at V and 3 bases at J; junction bases unmatched: 8. This CDR3 is 15 amino acids long. Germline loops: CDR1 MDHEN, CDR2 SYDVKM.

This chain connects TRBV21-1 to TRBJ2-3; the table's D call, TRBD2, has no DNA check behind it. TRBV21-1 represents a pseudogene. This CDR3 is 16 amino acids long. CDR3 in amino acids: CASSIRECFRADTQYF. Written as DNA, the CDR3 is TGTGCCAGCAGCATACGGGAGTGCTTTCGGGCAGATACGCAGTATTTT.

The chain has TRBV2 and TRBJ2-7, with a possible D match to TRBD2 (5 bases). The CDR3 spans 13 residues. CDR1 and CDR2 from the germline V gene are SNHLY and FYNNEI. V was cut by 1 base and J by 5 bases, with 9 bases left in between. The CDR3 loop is CASSEGGHHEQYF. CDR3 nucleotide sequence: TGTGCCAGCAGTGAAGGAGGGCATCACGAGCAGTACTTC. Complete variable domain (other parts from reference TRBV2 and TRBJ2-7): EPEVTQTPSHQVTQMGQEVILRCVPISNHLYFYWYRQILGQKVEFLVSFYNNEISEKSEIFDDQFSVERPDGSNFTLKIRSTKLEDSAMYFCASSEGGHHEQYFGPGTRLTVT.

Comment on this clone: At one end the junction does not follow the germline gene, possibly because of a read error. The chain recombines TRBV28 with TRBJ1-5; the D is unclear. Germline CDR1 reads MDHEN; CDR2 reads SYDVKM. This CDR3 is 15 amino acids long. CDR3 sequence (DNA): TGTGCCAGCACTTTAACGTGGGAGGGAGGTCAGCCCCAGCATTTT. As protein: CASTLTWEGGQPQHF.

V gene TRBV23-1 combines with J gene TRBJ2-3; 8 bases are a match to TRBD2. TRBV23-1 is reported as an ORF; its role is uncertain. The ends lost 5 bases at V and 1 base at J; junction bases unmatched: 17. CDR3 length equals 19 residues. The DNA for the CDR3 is TGCGCCAGCAGTGCGCGGGGGGCGGGGGTTGGGAAGGGCACAGATACGCAGTATTTT. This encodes CASSARGAGVGKGTDTQYF.

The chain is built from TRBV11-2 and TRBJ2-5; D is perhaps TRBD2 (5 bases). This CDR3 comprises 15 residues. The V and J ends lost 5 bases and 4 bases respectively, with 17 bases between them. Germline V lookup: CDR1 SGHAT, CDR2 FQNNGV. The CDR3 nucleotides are TGTGCCAGCAGCCCCCGACTAACCCTGGGAGAGACCCAGTACTTC. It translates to CASSPRLTLGETQYF.